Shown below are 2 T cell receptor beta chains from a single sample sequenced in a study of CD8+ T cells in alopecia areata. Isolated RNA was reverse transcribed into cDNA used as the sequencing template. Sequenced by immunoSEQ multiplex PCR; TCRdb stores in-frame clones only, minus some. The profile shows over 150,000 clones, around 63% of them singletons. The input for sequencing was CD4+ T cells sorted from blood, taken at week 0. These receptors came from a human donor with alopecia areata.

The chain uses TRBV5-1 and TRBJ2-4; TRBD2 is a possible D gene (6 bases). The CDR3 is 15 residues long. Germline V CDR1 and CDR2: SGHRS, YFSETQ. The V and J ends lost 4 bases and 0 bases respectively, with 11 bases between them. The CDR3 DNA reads TGCGCCAGCAGCCCCGGGGGACTAGCCAAAAACATTCAGTACTTC. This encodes CASSPGGLAKNIQYF.

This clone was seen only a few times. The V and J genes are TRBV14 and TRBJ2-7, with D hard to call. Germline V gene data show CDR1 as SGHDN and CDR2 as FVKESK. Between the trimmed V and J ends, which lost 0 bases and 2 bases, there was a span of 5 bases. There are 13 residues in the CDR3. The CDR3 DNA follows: TGTGCCAGCAGCCAAGACTTCACCTACGAGCAGTACTTC. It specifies CASSQDFTYEQYF.